These 20 T cell receptor beta chains came from one sample sequenced in a study of T cell responses to AZD1222 COVID-19 vaccine. Measured with immunoSEQ multiplex PCR; TCRdb has only the in-frame clones, and not every one. The data contain more than 90,000 clones, around 84% of them seen just once; the ten biggest clones take up around 14%. This material consisted of peripheral blood, taken 28 days after the second AZD1222 dose. All receptors derive from an adult who received the AZD1222 COVID-19 vaccine.

The chain employs TRBV7-2 and TRBJ2-1, with D possibly TRBD1 on 5 matching bases. The CDR3 contains 15 residues. Germline CDR1 and CDR2: SGHTA and FQGNSA. V was clipped by 1 base and J by 4 bases, with 11 bases between them. The CDR3 sequence is CASSLGGRVYNEQFF. The DNA of the CDR3 is TGTGCCAGCAGCTTAGGGGGCAGGGTTTACAATGAGCAGTTCTTC.

J is TRBJ1-5 and V is TRBV27, with unresolved D. Per the germline V gene, CDR1 is MNHEY and CDR2 is SMNVEV (reference sequence). With 8 bases removed from V and 2 bases from J, the gap between germline ends came to 7 bases. The CDR3 has 12 residues. The CDR3 is CASGKGNQPQHF. CDR3 DNA sequence: TGTGCCAGCGGGAAGGGCAATCAGCCCCAGCATTTT.

The chain employs TRBV29-1 and TRBJ1-1; TRBD1 might be the D (5 bases). CDR3 length equals 14 residues. Per the germline V gene, CDR1 is SQVTM and CDR2 is ANQGSEA. V lost 1 base and J lost 2, with 11 bases in between. CDR3 loop: CSVEGVQANTEAFF. Written as DNA, the CDR3 is TGCAGCGTTGAAGGGGTACAGGCTAACACTGAAGCTTTCTTT.

This chain links TRBV5-1 with TRBJ2-7, with TRBD2 as a possible D gene (5 bases). The CDR3 has 13 amino acids. The V end was cut by 9 bases, the J end by 0 bases, with 13 bases between. CDR1 and CDR2 (germline): SGHRS, YFSETQ. The CDR3 loop is CATREGSSYEQYF. The CDR3 nucleotides are TGCGCCACCCGGGAAGGGAGCTCCTACGAGCAGTACTTC.

The V gene is TRBV6-5, the J gene TRBJ2-7; D not resolved. Looked up from germline, CDR1 is MNHEY and CDR2 is SVGAGI. V was shortened by 0 bases and J by 7 bases, with 10 bases between the two germline ends. The CDR3 runs to 13 residues. In DNA, the CDR3 is TGTGCCAGCAGTTACTCTAGAGGTTGGGAGCAGTACTTC. It codes for CASSYSRGWEQYF.

This rearrangement joins TRBV3-1 (or the pseudogene TRBV3-2) to TRBJ1-1; D gene ambiguous. V gave up 1 base and J gave up 5 bases, with 11 bases separating them. Germline lookup yields CDR1 LGHDT and CDR2 YNNKEL (reference sequence). The CDR3 contains 14 residues. This CDR3 reads CASSQAGGQTEAFF. CDR3 nucleotides: TGTGCCAGCAGCCAAGCTGGTGGCCAAACTGAAGCTTTCTTT.

The J gene is TRBJ2-3, the V gene TRBV23-1; the D gene is possibly TRBD2 (5 bases). TRBV23-1 is an ORF for which the function is uncertain. With 6 bases removed from V and 0 bases from J, the gap between germline ends came to 34 bases. The CDR3 totals 22 residues. The chain's CDR3 is CASSLNLSGRKGPGTSTDTQYF. The CDR3 DNA sequence: TGCGCCAGCAGCCTCAATCTATCGGGCAGGAAGGGTCCGGGAACTAGCACAGATACGCAGTATTTT.

There are a few counts of this clone. J is TRBJ2-7 and V is TRBV7-2, with 9 nucleotides matching TRBD2. CDR3 size: 17 residues. The germline CDR1 and CDR2 sequences are SGHTA and FQGNSA. Trimming took 5 bases from V and 1 from J; bases not matched to a gene: 12. Here the CDR3 reads CASSPPPGREGSYEQYF. The CDR3 DNA reads TGTGCCAGCAGCCCACCCCCGGGGCGGGAGGGATCCTACGAGCAGTACTTC.

This clone was recorded a few times. The CDR3 loop is CASSEARPQTGELFF. CDR3 sequence (DNA): TGTGCCAGCAGTGAAGCCCGACCCCAGACAGGGGAGCTGTTTTTT. This rearrangement joins TRBV2 to TRBJ2-2; no definite D call. There are 15 residues in the CDR3. Trimming removed 0 bases from V and 8 bases from J, with 13 bases in between. Per germline, CDR1 SNHLY and CDR2 FYNNEI.

The V call is TRBV7-9, the J call TRBJ2-2; 11 bases are shared with TRBD2. The ends lost 8 bases at V and 4 bases at J; junction bases unmatched: 3. Germline CDR1 reads SEHNR; CDR2 reads FQNEAQ (reference sequence). CDR3 size: 14 residues. CDR3 nucleotides: TGTGCCAGCGGGACTAGCGGAGGCACCGGGGAGCTGTTTTTT. Protein product: CASGTSGGTGELFF.

The V call is TRBV18, the J call TRBJ2-7; no reliable D call. The CDR3 length is 13 residues. V lost 8 bases and J 3 bases, leaving 14 bases between the germline ends. Germline-derived CDR1 and CDR2 are KGHSH and LQKENI. Here the CDR3 reads CASLLPPDYEQYF. The DNA for the CDR3 is TGTGCCAGCCTATTGCCCCCCGACTACGAGCAGTACTTC.

CDR3 in DNA: TGTGCCAGCAGTTTATCAGGATACAACACTGAAGCTTTCTTT. Amino acid sequence: CASSLSGYNTEAFF. This sequence joins TRBV27 and TRBJ1-1, with D unclear. V lost 0 bases to trimming and J lost 2 bases, with 7 bases between them. This CDR3 has 14 amino acids. Germline-derived CDR1 and CDR2 are MNHEY and SMNVEV (reference sequence).

The rearrangement joins TRBV5-4 to TRBJ2-3; a weak D match, TRBD2 (7 bases). Trimming removed 0 bases at V and 3 bases at J, with 20 bases between. The CDR3 totals 18 residues. Germline loops: CDR1 SGHNT, CDR2 YYREEE (reference sequence). CDR3 amino acids: CASSLAAGAPFGTDTQYF. The CDR3 region has the DNA TGTGCCAGCAGCTTGGCTGCGGGGGCCCCATTTGGGACAGATACGCAGTATTTT.

The genes are TRBV5-1 and TRBJ2-7; D not certain. The germline V gene has CDR1 SGHRS and CDR2 YFSETQ. The CDR3 runs 15 residues. V gave up 0 bases and J gave up 0 bases, with 10 bases separating them. The DNA for the CDR3 is TGCGCCAGCAGCTTGGAGGGTGCAAGCTCCTACGAGCAGTACTTC. Translation: CASSLEGASSYEQYF.

The chain has TRBV5-6 and TRBJ1-5, with unresolved D. V dropped 0 bases and J dropped 7 bases, with 11 bases sitting between them. Germline CDR1 SGHDT, CDR2 YYEEEE. CDR3 length equals 14 residues. The CDR3 here is CASSLGGRRQPQHF. In DNA, the CDR3 is TGTGCCAGCAGCTTGGGAGGGAGGCGGCAGCCCCAGCATTTT.

The chain links TRBV20-1 to TRBJ1-5; D is undetermined. The CDR3 is made up of 13 amino acids. Trimming removed 3 bases at V and 5 bases at J, with 11 bases between. In germline, CDR1 is DFQATT, CDR2 SNEGSKA (reference sequence). This CDR3 is CSASEVLDQPQHF. For the CDR3, the DNA is TGCAGTGCTAGTGAGGTCCTCGATCAGCCCCAGCATTTT.

The J gene is TRBJ1-1, the V gene TRBV5-8; D is uncertain. The CDR3 consists of 12 residues. Trimming shortened V by 3 bases and J by 6 bases, and 9 bases separated the two germline ends. CDR1 and CDR2 (germline): SGHTS, YDEGEE. The CDR3 DNA reads TGTGCCAGCAGCTCAGGCCCAGCTGAAGCTTTCTTT. Translating it yields CASSSGPAEAFF.

The rearrangement links TRBV23-1 to TRBJ1-5; D call uncertain. TRBV23-1 falls under the ORF class, with uncertain function. The V end was cut by 6 bases, the J end by 2 bases, with 14 bases between. The CDR3 is 15 amino acids. The CDR3 DNA reads TGCGCCAGCAGGACCCACCCCGGGGGCAATCAGCCCCAGCATTTT. Translated: CASRTHPGGNQPQHF.

The genes are TRBV27 and TRBJ2-3; 8 nucleotides align to TRBD2. Per germline, CDR1 MNHEY and CDR2 SMNVEV (reference sequence). The CDR3 has 15 amino acids. V gave up 9 bases and J gave up 3 bases; unmatched junction bases: 11. The CDR3 loop is CASTYSSGSTDTQYF. The CDR3 DNA reads as TGTGCCAGTACGTACTCGAGCGGGAGTACAGATACGCAGTATTTT.

This chain links TRBV6-2 or TRBV6-3 with TRBJ1-1, with a tentative D call TRBD1 (5 bases). Per the germline V gene, CDR1 is MNHEY and CDR2 is SVGEGT. V gave up 0 bases and J gave up 3 bases, with 8 bases separating them. CDR3 length equals 14 residues. The CDR3 sequence is CASSYSSGYTEAFF. The CDR3, as DNA: TGTGCCAGCAGTTACTCGTCAGGGTACACTGAAGCTTTCTTT.